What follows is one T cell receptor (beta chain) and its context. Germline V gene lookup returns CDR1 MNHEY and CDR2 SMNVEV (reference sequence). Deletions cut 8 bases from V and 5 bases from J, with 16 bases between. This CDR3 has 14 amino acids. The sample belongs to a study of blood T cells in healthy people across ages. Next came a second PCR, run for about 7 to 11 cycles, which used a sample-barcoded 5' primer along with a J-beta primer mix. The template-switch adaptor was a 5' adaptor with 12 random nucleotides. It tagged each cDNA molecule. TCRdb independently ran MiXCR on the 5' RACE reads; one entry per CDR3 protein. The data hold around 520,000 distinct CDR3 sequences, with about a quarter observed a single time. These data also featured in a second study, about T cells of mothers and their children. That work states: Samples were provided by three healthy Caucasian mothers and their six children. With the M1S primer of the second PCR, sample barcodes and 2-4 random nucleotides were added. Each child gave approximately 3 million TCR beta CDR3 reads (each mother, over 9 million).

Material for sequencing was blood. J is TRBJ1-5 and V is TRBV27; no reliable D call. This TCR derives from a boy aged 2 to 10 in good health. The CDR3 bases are TGTGCCAGCGGACCCCGGGCTGCCCATCAGCCCCAGCATTTT. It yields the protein CASGPRAAHQPQHF.